This T cell receptor beta chain came from a study of glioma-infiltrating T cells. Study-level findings and limits: Non-neoplastic patients had below-expected tissue-blood divergence, while all gliomas exceeded expectation.

The CDR3 is 15 residues long. Looked up from germline, CDR1 is MNHNS and CDR2 is SASEGT. With V trimmed by 5 bases and J by 5 bases, 4 bases remained unmatched. TCR alpha and beta CDR3 regions were amplified from RNA using iRepertoire nested multiplex PCR. TCRdb called the multiplex PCR reads again in MiXCR, with one record for every CDR3 protein. Of fewer than 250,000 distinct CDR3 sequences in the sample, 32% are singletons; the top ten hold roughly 21%. This clonotype was recorded many times. Antigen specificity is unknown. V is TRBV6-1 and J is TRBJ2-1; 12 positions agree with TRBD2. Specimen: glioma tissue, nonneoplastic brain tissue, or PBMCs (not recorded which). The TCR was taken from a human donor with low-grade glioma or glioblastoma, undergoing nonglioma brain surgery, or in good health (not recorded which). The CDR3 region has the DNA TGTGCCAGCAGTTACCGACTAGCGGGAGACAATGAGCAGTTCTTC. Translated: CASSYRLAGDNEQFF.